The subject of this entry is one TCR beta chain. The CDR3 runs to 11 residues. The V and J ends lost 7 bases and 7 bases respectively, with 11 bases between them. Germline loops: CDR1 MNHNY, CDR2 SVGAGI (reference sequence). Treatment specified: oral pan-JAK inhibitor, 5-10 mg twice daily. Following extraction, RNA underwent reverse transcription to cDNA, which served as the sequencing template. Only in-frame clones appear in the TCRdb table, and some are missing; sequencing was by immunoSEQ multiplex PCR. The sample holds 200,000 to 250,000 clones, over 40% seen once. This entry comes from a study of CD8+ T cells in alopecia areata.

The specimen comprised CD4+ T cells sorted from blood, sampled at roughly week 38, from a patient treated with tofacitinib. This clonotype was obtained from a human donor with alopecia areata. The genes are TRBV6-6 and TRBJ2-7; D remains unclear. In nucleotides, the CDR3 is TGTGCCAGCACCTATCTGGAGGAGCAGTACTTC. It yields the protein CASTYLEEQYF.